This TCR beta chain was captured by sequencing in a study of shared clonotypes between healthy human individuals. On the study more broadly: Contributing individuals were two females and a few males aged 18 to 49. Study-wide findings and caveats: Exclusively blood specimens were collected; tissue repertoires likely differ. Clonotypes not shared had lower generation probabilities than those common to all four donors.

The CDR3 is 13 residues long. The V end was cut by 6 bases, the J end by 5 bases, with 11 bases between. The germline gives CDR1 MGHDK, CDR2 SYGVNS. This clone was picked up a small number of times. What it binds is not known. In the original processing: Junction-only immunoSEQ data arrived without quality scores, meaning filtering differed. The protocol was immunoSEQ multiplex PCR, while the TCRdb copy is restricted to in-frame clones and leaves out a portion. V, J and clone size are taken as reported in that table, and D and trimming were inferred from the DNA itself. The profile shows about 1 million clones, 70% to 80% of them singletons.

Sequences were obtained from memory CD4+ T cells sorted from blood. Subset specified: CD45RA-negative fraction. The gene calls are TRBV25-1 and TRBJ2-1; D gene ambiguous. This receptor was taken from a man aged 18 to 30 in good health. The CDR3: CASRGMGNNEQFF. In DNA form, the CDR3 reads TGTGCCAGCAGAGGCATGGGGAACAATGAGCAGTTCTTC. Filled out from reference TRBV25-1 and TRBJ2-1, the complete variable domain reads EADIYQTPRYLVIGTGKKITLECSQTMGHDKMYWYQQDPGMELHLIHYSYGVNSTEKGDLSSESTVSRIRTEHFPLTLESARPSHTSQYLCASRGMGNNEQFFGPGTRLTVL.